The entry below describes one TCR beta chain. It lacks a known antigen. Base-call qualities are not available, and no considerably larger clone is one nucleotide away. This sample is part of a study of identifying expanded T cells in peripheral blood (dated by TCRdb to the late 2010s). About the investigation overall: Separate aliquots of the same genomic DNA pool were sequenced to produce technical replicates, and four replicates were compared in pairs.

The immunoSEQ Assay, which uses bias-controlled multiplex PCR amplification of genomic DNA, was used to profile TCRbeta CDR3 regions. As for the authors' bioinformatics: To quantify the absolute abundance of each unique TCRbeta CDR3 region, the sequences were collapsed and filtered. Two models were used to test differential abundance: a binomial model (Fisher-equivalent) and a beta-binomial model that adds time-dependent variance fitted from healthy donors. Any clone with fewer than 5 combined templates was excluded, and a clone was called differentially abundant if its Benjamini-Hochberg FDR was below 0.01. Using the form v = (b*log(k)+a)^2, the beta-binomial variance was modeled as a function of the total template count across the two samples. Held by TCRdb, this immuneACCESS table contains in-frame sequences only and omits some clones. Under half of the omission traces to an unresolved V gene where checked; the cause of the rest is unknown. That table furnishes V, J and clone size, whereas the DNA furnished D and trimming. A total of 84,000 or so clones appear in this sample, about 90% of them only once. Roughly 7% of the sample is taken by the ten largest.

Based on the germline V gene, the CDR1 and CDR2 sequences are SGHTA and FQGNSA. V and J are trimmed by 5 bases and 7 bases, and the gene matches miss 13 bases of the junction. Including cysteine and phenylalanine, the CDR3 has 17 amino acids. Only the CDR3 part of the read is kept: 51 bases, read in frame from the first base. What the authors observed across the whole study: For all healthy donors, the variance in clone template counts between approximately 2-week samples rose significantly as total template count increased. The binomial model flagged about 1.2 differentially abundant clones between technical replicates, compared with about 16.4 over around 2 weeks and about 20 over roughly 4 weeks. The authors expected that biological variance in healthy repertoires might rise further over much longer intervals, such as months to years. Both the number of clones called differentially abundant and the false-positive rate were significantly reduced by the beta-binomial model across all healthy-donor time intervals.

No immune events such as infections were documented for the healthy donors during the collection period. Blood repertoires from healthy donors were used as a training cohort for calibrating time-dependent variance in a beta-binomial model of differential abundance of T-cell clones. The training cohort comprised approximately ten healthy donors, 3 female and 7 male. Donor ages ranged from about 29 to 65 years, with an average of roughly 40 years. Obtained from a commercial supplier, whole blood was collected from each healthy donor at three time points set two to three weeks apart. For immunosequencing, genomic DNA was extracted from unsorted whole blood.

Sequences were obtained from blood. The V and J segments used are TRBV7-2 and TRBJ1-6; TRBD1 aligns with 8 central bases. This clonotype was obtained from a person between 18 and 75 years old in good health. Here the CDR3 is given as CASSQFGQGNGNSPLHF. The nucleotides read TGTGCCAGCAGCCAATTCGGACAGGGTAACGGCAATTCACCCCTCCACTTT.